The 9 T cell receptor beta chains below come from one sample, sequenced in a study of blood T cell repertoires in COVID-19. Data came from immunoSEQ multiplex PCR; TCRdb stores just in-frame clones and leaves some out. The sample has roughly 430,000 clones, approximately 88% seen once. The sample taken for sequencing was PBMCs or T cells enriched from blood (not recorded which). These receptors came from a woman aged 40 to 55 with acute COVID-19.

This clone was counted at least ten times. The chain recombines TRBV5-6 with TRBJ1-3, with 7 bases aligning to TRBD1. The CDR3 is 16 amino acids. Germline loops: CDR1 SGHDT, CDR2 YYEEEE. V lost 6 bases and J lost 4; bases outside the gene matches: 13. The CDR3 sequence: CASTPRQGLGGNTIYF. The CDR3 DNA sequence: TGTGCCAGCACCCCTAGACAGGGACTGGGAGGAAACACCATATATTTT.

This clone was observed a single time. The chain joins TRBV2 to TRBJ1-6, with TRBD1 as a possible D gene (5 bases). The CDR3 consists of 14 residues. The ends were cut back, 6 bases at V and 7 bases at J, with 13 bases in the middle. The germline V gene has CDR1 SNHLY and CDR2 FYNNEI. Here the CDR3 reads CASRGGTANSPLHF. CDR3 sequence (DNA): TGTGCCAGCAGAGGCGGGACGGCGAATTCACCCCTCCACTTT. The full variable domain, in which reference TRBV2 and TRBJ1-6 provide the parts outside the CDR3, is EPEVTQTPSHQVTQMGQEVILRCVPISNHLYFYWYRQILGQKVEFLVSFYNNEISEKSEIFDDQFSVERPDGSNFTLKIRSTKLEDSAMYFCASRGGTANSPLHFGNGTRLTVT.

J is TRBJ2-3 and V is TRBV27; D gene uncertain. The V and J ends lost 7 bases and 0 bases respectively, with 11 bases between them. The germline gives CDR1 MNHEY, CDR2 SMNVEV (reference sequence). This CDR3 comprises 14 residues. CDR3 loop: CASKAEQSTDTQYF. The DNA of the CDR3 is TGTGCCAGCAAGGCGGAACAAAGCACAGATACGCAGTATTTT.

This rearrangement joins TRBV5-3 to TRBJ1-2; D remains ambiguous. TRBV5-3 falls under the ORF class, with uncertain function. The V end lost 4 bases, the J end lost 1 base, and 17 bases lay between the germline ends. The CDR3 sequence is 16 residues long. CDR3 bases: TGTGCCAGAAGCCTCGATTCTGGTAGTATTAACTATGGCTACACCTTC. Its protein is CARSLDSGSINYGYTF.

CDR3 region: CASSYEQGSGNTIYF. The CDR3 region has the DNA TGTGCCAGCAGTTATGAACAGGGTAGTGGAAACACCATATATTTT. This chain links TRBV6-5 with TRBJ1-3, with D perhaps TRBD1 (6 bases). V lost 3 bases and J 3 bases, leaving 12 bases between the germline ends. The CDR3 loop spans 15 amino acids. Germline CDR1 is MNHEY and CDR2 is SVGAGI.

This clone occurred once. CDR3 protein: CASSLVRSTEAFF. The DNA for the CDR3 is TGTGCCAGCAGCTTAGTAAGGAGCACTGAAGCTTTCTTT. This chain connects TRBV5-6 to TRBJ1-1, with D uncertain. The CDR3 has 13 residues. V was cut by 2 bases and J by 4 bases, with 9 bases left in between. CDR1 is SGHDT and CDR2 is YYEEEE in the germline V gene.

The J gene is TRBJ2-1, the V gene TRBV9; a possible D gene is TRBD1 (6 bases). Germline loops: CDR1 SGDLS, CDR2 YYNGEE. The CDR3 extends over 15 amino acids. V lost 4 bases and J lost 0, with 11 bases in between. The CDR3, as DNA: TGTGCCAGCAGCTTACGGACAGACTCCTACAATGAGCAGTTCTTC. It is translated as CASSLRTDSYNEQFF.

This chain uses TRBV13 with TRBJ1-2, with D possibly TRBD1 on 6 matching bases. In germline, CDR1 is PRHDT, CDR2 FYEKMQ (reference sequence). Trimming removed 4 bases at V and 3 bases at J, with 24 bases between. The CDR3 runs to 18 residues. CDR3 in DNA: TGTGCCAGCAGCTCGAACAGGGAAAGGAACGTGAATGACTATGGCTACACCTTC. Translating gives CASSSNRERNVNDYGYTF.

The chain uses TRBV6-5 and TRBJ1-2; tentatively, D is TRBD1 (6 bases). Germline CDR1 MNHEY, CDR2 SVGAGI. The V gene lost 6 bases and the J gene lost 7 bases, with 15 bases spanning the gap. This CDR3 has 13 residues. The CDR3 protein is CASRDSGAGGYTF. DNA of the CDR3: TGTGCCAGCAGGGACTCAGGGGCTGGTGGCTACACCTTC.